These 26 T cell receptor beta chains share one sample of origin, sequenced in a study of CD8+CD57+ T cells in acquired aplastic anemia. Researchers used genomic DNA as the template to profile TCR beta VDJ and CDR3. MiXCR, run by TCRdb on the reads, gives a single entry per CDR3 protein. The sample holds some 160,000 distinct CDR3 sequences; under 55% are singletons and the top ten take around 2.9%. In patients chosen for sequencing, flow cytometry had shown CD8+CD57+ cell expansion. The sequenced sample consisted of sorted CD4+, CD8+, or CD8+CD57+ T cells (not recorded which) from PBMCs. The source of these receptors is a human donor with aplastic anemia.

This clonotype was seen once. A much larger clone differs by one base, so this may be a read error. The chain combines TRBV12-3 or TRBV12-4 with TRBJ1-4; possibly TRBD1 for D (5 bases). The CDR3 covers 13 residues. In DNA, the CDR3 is TGTGCCAGCGGTTTAGGGGCGGTGACAAAACTGTTTTTT. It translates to CASGLGAVTKLFF.

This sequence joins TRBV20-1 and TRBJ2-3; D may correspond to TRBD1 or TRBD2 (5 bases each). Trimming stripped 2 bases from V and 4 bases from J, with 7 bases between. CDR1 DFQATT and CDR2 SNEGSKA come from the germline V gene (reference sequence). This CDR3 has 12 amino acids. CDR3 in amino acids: CSARMGADTQYF. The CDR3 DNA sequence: TGCAGTGCTAGAATGGGGGCAGATACGCAGTATTTT.

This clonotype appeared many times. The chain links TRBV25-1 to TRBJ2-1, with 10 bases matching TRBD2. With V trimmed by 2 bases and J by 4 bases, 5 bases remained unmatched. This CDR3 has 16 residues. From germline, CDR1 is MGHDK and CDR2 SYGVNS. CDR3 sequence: CASSELAGANYNEQFF. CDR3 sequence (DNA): TGTGCCAGCAGTGAACTAGCGGGGGCGAATTACAATGAGCAGTTCTTC.

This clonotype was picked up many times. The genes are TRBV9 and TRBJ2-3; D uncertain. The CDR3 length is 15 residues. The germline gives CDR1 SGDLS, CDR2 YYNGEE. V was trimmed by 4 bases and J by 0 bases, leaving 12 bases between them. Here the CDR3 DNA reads TGTGCCAGCAGCCCTCGATTGGGGAGCACAGATACGCAGTATTTT. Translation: CASSPRLGSTDTQYF.

CDR3 sequence reads: CATSARQGGNAEAFF. CDR3 sequence (DNA): TGTGCCACCAGCGCGCGACAGGGGGGAAACGCTGAAGCTTTCTTT. The chain joins TRBV15 to TRBJ1-1, with 9 positions matching TRBD1. The CDR3 is 15 amino acids. Per the germline V gene, CDR1 is LNHNV and CDR2 is YYDKDF (reference sequence). V lost 5 bases to trimming and J lost 6 bases; unmatched junction nucleotides: 10.

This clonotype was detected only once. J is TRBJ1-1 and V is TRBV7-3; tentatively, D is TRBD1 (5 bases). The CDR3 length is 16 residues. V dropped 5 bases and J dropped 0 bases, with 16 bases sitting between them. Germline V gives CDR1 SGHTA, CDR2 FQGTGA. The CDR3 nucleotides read TGTGCCAGCAGCCTCTTATCGCGGGGGATGAACACTGAAGCTTTCTTT. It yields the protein CASSLLSRGMNTEAFF.

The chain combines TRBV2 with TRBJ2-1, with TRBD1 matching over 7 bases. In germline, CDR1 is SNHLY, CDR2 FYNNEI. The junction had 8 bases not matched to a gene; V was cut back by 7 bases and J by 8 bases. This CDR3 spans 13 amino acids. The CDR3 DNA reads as TGTGCCAGCACCCCCGACAGGGCCGATGAGCAGTTCTTC. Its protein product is CASTPDRADEQFF.

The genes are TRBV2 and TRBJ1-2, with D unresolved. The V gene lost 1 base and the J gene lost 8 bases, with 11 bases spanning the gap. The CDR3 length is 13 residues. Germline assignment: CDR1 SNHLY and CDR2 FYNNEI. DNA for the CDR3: TGTGCCAGCAGTGAAGGTCCCGCGAGGGGCTACACCTTC. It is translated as CASSEGPARGYTF.

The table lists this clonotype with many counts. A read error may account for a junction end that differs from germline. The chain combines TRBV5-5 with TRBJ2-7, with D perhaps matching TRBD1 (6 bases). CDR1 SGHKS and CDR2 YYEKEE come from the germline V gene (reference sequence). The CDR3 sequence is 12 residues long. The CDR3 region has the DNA TGTGCCAGCAGCTTGCTGGCCGGTGGGGGCAACTTC. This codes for CASSLLAGGGNF.

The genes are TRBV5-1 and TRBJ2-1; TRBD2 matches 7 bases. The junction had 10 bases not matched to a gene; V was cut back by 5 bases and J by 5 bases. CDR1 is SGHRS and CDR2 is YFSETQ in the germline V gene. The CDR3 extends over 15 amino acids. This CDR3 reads CASREEGGPNNEQFF. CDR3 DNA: TGCGCCAGCAGGGAGGAGGGAGGGCCCAACAATGAGCAGTTCTTC.

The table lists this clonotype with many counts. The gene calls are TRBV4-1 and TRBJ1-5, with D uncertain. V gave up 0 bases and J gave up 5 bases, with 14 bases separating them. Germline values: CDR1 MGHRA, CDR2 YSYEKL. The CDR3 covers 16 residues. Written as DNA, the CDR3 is TGCGCCAGCAGCCAAGATCCTGGACGGATCGATCAGCCCCAGCATTTT. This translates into CASSQDPGRIDQPQHF.

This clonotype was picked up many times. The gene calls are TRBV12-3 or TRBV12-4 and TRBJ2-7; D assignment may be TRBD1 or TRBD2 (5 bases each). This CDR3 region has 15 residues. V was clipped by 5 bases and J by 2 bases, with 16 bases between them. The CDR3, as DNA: TGTGCCAGCAGTCCCAGGGCGGGTTCTGCCTACGAGCAGTACTTC. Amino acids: CASSPRAGSAYEQYF.

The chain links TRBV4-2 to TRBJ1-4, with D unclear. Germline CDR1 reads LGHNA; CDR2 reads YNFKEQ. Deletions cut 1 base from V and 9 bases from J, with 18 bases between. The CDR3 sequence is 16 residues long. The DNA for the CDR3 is TGTGCCAGCAGCCAAGTTACTGAAGACCTTTGGAAAAAACTGTTTTTT. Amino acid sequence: CASSQVTEDLWKKLFF.

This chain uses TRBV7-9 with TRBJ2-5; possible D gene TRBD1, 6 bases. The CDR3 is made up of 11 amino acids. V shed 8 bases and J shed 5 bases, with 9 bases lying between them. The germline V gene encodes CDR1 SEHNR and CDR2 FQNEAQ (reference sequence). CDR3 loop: CASQGMETQYF. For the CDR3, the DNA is TGTGCCAGCCAGGGGATGGAGACCCAGTACTTC.

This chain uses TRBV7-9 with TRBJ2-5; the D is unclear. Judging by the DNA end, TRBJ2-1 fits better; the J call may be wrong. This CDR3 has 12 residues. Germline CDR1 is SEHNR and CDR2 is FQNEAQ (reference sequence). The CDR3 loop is CASSLDPDEQFF. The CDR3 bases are TGTGCCAGCAGCTTAGATCCAGATGAGCAGTTCTTC.

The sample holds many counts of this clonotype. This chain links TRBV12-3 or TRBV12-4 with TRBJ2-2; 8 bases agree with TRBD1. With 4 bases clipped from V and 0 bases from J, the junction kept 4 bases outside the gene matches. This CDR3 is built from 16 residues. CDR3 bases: TGTGCCAGCAGTTCCAGGGGGCCGTCGAACACCGGGGAGCTGTTTTTT. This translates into CASSSRGPSNTGELFF.

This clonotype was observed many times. The CDR3 reads CASSLASGASGQGYF. CDR3 DNA sequence: TGTGCCAGCAGCTTGGCATCTGGGGCTTCTGGTCAGGGGTACTTC. The chain joins TRBV5-4 to TRBJ2-5; tentatively, D is TRBD1 (5 bases). The CDR3 runs 15 residues. V shed 0 bases and J shed 13 bases, with 22 bases lying between them. CDR1 SGHNT and CDR2 YYREEE come from the germline V gene (reference sequence). Full variable domain (outside the CDR3, taken from reference TRBV5-4 and TRBJ2-5): ETGVTQSPTHLIKTRGQQVTLRCSSQSGHNTVSWYQQALGQGPQFIFQYYREEENGRGNFPPRFSGLQFPNYSSELNVNALELDDSALYLCASSLASGASGQGYFGPGTRLLVL.

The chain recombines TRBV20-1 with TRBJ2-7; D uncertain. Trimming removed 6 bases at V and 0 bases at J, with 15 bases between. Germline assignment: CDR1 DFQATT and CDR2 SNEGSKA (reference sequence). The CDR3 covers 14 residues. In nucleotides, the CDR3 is TGCAGTGCCAGCCCCCAGGTGAGCTCCTACGAGCAGTACTTC. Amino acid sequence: CSASPQVSSYEQYF.

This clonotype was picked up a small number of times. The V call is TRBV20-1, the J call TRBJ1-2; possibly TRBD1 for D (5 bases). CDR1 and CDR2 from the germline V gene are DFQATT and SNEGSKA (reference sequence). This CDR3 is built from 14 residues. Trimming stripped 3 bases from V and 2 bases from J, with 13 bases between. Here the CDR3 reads CSARRTSGNYGYTF. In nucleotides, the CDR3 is TGCAGTGCTAGGAGGACATCAGGGAACTATGGCTACACCTTC.

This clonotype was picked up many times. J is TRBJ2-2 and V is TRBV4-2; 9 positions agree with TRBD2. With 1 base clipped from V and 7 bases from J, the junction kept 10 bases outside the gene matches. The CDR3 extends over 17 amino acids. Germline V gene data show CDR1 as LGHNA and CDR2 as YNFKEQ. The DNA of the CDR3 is TGTGCCAGCAGCCAAGTCCGGACTAGCGTCGAAGACGGGGAGCTGTTTTTT. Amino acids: CASSQVRTSVEDGELFF.

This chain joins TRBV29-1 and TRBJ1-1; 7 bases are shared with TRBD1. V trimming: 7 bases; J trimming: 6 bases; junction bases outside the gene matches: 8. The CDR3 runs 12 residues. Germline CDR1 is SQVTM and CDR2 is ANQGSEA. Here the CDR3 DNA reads TGCAGCGGAAGTGACAGGGAAGCTGAAGCTTTCTTT. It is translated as CSGSDREAEAFF. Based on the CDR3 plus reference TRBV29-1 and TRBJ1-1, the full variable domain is SAVISQKPSRDICQRGTSLTIQCQVDSQVTMMFWYRQQPGQSLTLIATANQGSEATYESGFVIDKFPISRPNLTFSTLTVSNMSPEDSSIYLCSGSDREAEAFFGQGTRLTVV.

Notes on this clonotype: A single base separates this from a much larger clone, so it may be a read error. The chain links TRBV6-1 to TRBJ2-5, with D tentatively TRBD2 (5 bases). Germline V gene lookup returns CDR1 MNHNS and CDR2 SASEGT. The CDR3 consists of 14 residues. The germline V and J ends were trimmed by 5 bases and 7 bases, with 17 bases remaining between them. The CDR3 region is CASSLGGSGRTQYF. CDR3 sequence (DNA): TGTGCCAGCAGTCTAGGTGGGAGCGGACGGACCCAGTACTTC.

CDR3 nucleotides: TGCAGTGCTCGCGGGGGTAGCGGGAACTACAATGAGCAGTTCTTC. Its translation: CSARGGSGNYNEQFF. V usage is TRBV20-1 and J usage is TRBJ2-1; 8 bases align to TRBD2. The V and J ends lost 5 bases and 3 bases, in that order; junction bases with no gene match: 9. Per germline, CDR1 DFQATT and CDR2 SNEGSKA (reference sequence). CDR3 size: 15 residues.

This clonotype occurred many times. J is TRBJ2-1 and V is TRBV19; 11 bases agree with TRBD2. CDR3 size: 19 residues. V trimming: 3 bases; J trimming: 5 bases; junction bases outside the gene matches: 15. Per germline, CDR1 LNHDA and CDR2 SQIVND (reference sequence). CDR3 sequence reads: CASSMGFPTSGSINNEQFF. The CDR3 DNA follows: TGTGCCAGTAGTATGGGTTTCCCTACTAGCGGGAGCATCAACAATGAGCAGTTCTTC.

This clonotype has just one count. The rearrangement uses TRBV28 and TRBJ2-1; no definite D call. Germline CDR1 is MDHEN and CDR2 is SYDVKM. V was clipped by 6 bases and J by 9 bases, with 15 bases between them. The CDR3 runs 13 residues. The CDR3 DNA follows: TGTGCCAGCAGCATGAATCAGGTAGTTGAGCAGTTCTTC. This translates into CASSMNQVVEQFF.

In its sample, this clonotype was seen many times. This chain's CDR3 is CASSLGQGSPLHF. The CDR3 DNA reads TGTGCCAGCAGTTTGGGACAGGGTTCACCCCTCCACTTT. J is TRBJ1-6 and V is TRBV6-5; TRBD1 matches at 9 bases. The length of the CDR3 is 13 residues. CDR1 MNHEY and CDR2 SVGAGI come from the germline V gene. J gave up 9 bases and V 4 bases, and 1 base lay outside the gene matches.